A single sample is the source of the 23 T cell receptor beta chains below, sequenced in a study of shared clonotypes between healthy human individuals. Profiled with immunoSEQ multiplex PCR; TCRdb holds only in-frame clones, not every one. The top ten hold around 0.6% of the sample, which has more than 900,000 clones, 78% seen once. The sequenced sample was memory CD4+ T cells from PBMCs. Described subset: CD45RA-negative fraction. These receptors all come from a man between 18 and 35 years old in good health. Some clones in this sample may be carry-over from other donors' samples.

This chain connects TRBV30 to TRBJ1-5; TRBD1 is a possible D gene (6 bases). Trimming shortened V by 6 bases and J by 2 bases, and 11 bases separated the two germline ends. Germline assignment: CDR1 GTSNPN and CDR2 SVGIG (reference sequence). The CDR3 has 13 residues. The CDR3 region is CACRTVGNQPQHF. The CDR3 bases are TGTGCCTGCCGGACAGTCGGCAATCAGCCCCAGCATTTT.

V is TRBV4-3 and J is TRBJ2-3; D might be TRBD2 (7 bases). Trimming took 4 bases from V and 4 from J, leaving 12 bases between them. Germline assignment: CDR1 LGHNA and CDR2 YSLEER. This CDR3 has 14 residues. This chain's CDR3 is CASSRGGRADTQYF. DNA for the CDR3: TGCGCCAGCAGCCGGGGGGGCCGTGCAGATACGCAGTATTTT.

Note on this clone: In the same sample, other DNA sequences code for this CDR3. For the CDR3, the DNA is TGTGCCTGGACTGGGGGGGAGACCCAGTACTTC. This translates into CAWTGGETQYF. V usage is TRBV30 and J usage is TRBJ2-5; D might be TRBD2 (6 bases). Germline V gene sequence: CDR1 GTSNPN, CDR2 SVGIG (reference sequence). Trimming pared 4 bases from V and 5 bases from J, leaving 8 bases between. This CDR3 contains 11 residues.

As concerns this clone: One base away lies a much larger clone, so this may be a sequencing read error. The chain carries TRBV7-8 and TRBJ1-5; no definite D call. This CDR3 spans 12 amino acids. Trimming took 3 bases from V and 4 from J, leaving 4 bases between them. Germline V gives CDR1 SGHVS, CDR2 FQNEAQ. The CDR3 here is CASSLPNQPQHF. For the CDR3, the DNA is TGTGCCAGCAGCTTGCCAAATCAGCCCCAGCATTTT.

V and J are TRBV6-5 and TRBJ2-1; TRBD2 agrees at 15 bases. Germline assignment: CDR1 MNHEY and CDR2 SVGAGI. The CDR3 is 15 residues long. V lost 6 bases and J lost 10; bases outside the gene matches: 7. The CDR3 loop reads CASSRTSGRVWEQFF. The DNA for the CDR3 is TGTGCCAGCAGCCGGACTAGCGGGAGGGTCTGGGAGCAGTTCTTC.

The V call is TRBV7-2, the J call TRBJ2-7; D not resolved. This CDR3 has 14 residues. Germline CDR1 and CDR2: SGHTA and FQGNSA. Trimming left V 1 base short and J 3 bases short, with 10 bases between. This chain's CDR3 is CASSLGRAIYEQYF. As DNA, the CDR3 is TGTGCCAGCAGCTTAGGAAGGGCCATCTACGAGCAGTACTTC.

The rearrangement uses TRBV28 and TRBJ1-2, with D uncertain. V lost 5 bases and J 8 bases, leaving 21 bases between the germline ends. The CDR3 is 15 amino acids. Germline CDR1 and CDR2: MDHEN and SYDVKM. CDR3 amino acids: CASSIRTVSLGGYTF. In DNA form, the CDR3 reads TGTGCCAGCAGTATAAGGACCGTTTCCCTCGGCGGCTACACCTTC.

The chain couples TRBV7-9 to TRBJ2-2; 10 nucleotides line up with TRBD2. Germline CDR1 and CDR2: SEHNR and FQNEAQ (reference sequence). J lost 5 bases, V lost 1 base, and 1 base had no gene match. This CDR3 contains 15 residues. The CDR3 is CASSLETSGTGELFF. Written as DNA, the CDR3 is TGTGCCAGCAGCTTAGAGACTAGCGGGACCGGGGAGCTGTTTTTT.

This chain links TRBV28 with TRBJ1-2; D unresolved. V was pared by 6 bases and J by 4 bases, with 18 bases between. The CDR3 runs to 15 residues. Germline CDR1 MDHEN, CDR2 SYDVKM. The CDR3 is CASSPGGPSIYGYTF. The CDR3 nucleotides are TGTGCCAGCAGCCCCGGTGGGCCCAGCATCTATGGCTACACCTTC.

The gene calls are TRBV2 and TRBJ1-4; no definite D call. The germline V gene encodes CDR1 SNHLY and CDR2 FYNNEI. CDR3 length: 12 residues. V was pared by 8 bases and J by 7 bases, with 11 bases between. CDR3 coding DNA: TGTGCCAGCTCCCCAGCAGGTGAAAAACTGTTTTTT. It codes for CASSPAGEKLFF.

The J gene is TRBJ1-1, the V gene TRBV30; TRBD1 matches 7 bases. V shed 3 bases, J shed 11 bases, and the junction held 6 bases outside the gene matches. The CDR3 runs to 11 residues. The germline V gene encodes CDR1 GTSNPN and CDR2 SVGIG (reference sequence). The CDR3 region is CAWSDRERAFF. As DNA, the CDR3 is TGTGCCTGGAGCGACAGGGAGAGGGCTTTCTTT.

Details on this clone: The sample contains more than one DNA sequence encoding this CDR3. The J gene is TRBJ1-2, the V gene TRBV29-1; D call uncertain. Germline-derived CDR1 and CDR2 are SQVTM and ANQGSEA. This CDR3 has 9 residues. Trimming left V 3 bases short and J 8 bases short, with 4 bases between. CDR3 in amino acids: CSVDGGYTF. CDR3 coding DNA: TGCAGCGTTGATGGGGGCTACACCTTC. Together with reference TRBV29-1 and TRBJ1-2, the CDR3 gives the full variable domain: SAVISQKPSRDICQRGTSLTIQCQVDSQVTMMFWYRQQPGQSLTLIATANQGSEATYESGFVIDKFPISRPNLTFSTLTVSNMSPEDSSIYLCSVDGGYTFGSGTRLTVV.

This chain links TRBV5-4 with TRBJ2-7; 8 bases agree with TRBD1. The V and J ends lost 4 bases and 4 bases, in that order; junction bases with no gene match: 10. The CDR3 extends over 15 amino acids. The germline CDR1 and CDR2 sequences are SGHNT and YYREEE (reference sequence). The CDR3 DNA follows: TGTGCCAGCAGCACTGGACAGGGCAGGGCTTACGAGCAGTACTTC. Translated: CASSTGQGRAYEQYF.

The chain employs TRBV27 and TRBJ2-3; 8 bases are a match to TRBD2. Trimming cost V 3 bases and J 0 bases; bases outside gene matches: 2. The CDR3 spans 15 residues. Germline loops: CDR1 MNHEY, CDR2 SMNVEV (reference sequence). CDR3 loop: CASSFGGESTDTQYF. CDR3 bases: TGTGCCAGCAGTTTCGGGGGGGAAAGCACAGATACGCAGTATTTT.

The V call is TRBV30, the J call TRBJ1-2; 10 bases agree with TRBD1. V lost 3 bases and J lost 8; bases outside the gene matches: 3. This CDR3 has 12 amino acids. Germline values: CDR1 GTSNPN, CDR2 SVGIG (reference sequence). Here the CDR3 reads CAWRGQGRGYTF. In DNA, the CDR3 is TGTGCCTGGAGGGGACAGGGGCGAGGCTACACCTTC.

The chain has TRBV7-2 and TRBJ2-7, with D possibly called TRBD1 or TRBD2 (5 bases each). This CDR3 comprises 15 residues. V was clipped by 4 bases and J by 3 bases, with 16 bases between them. Germline CDR1 and CDR2: SGHTA and FQGNSA. The CDR3 reads CASSSSWGKFYEQYF. The CDR3 coding sequence is TGTGCCAGCAGCTCTAGTTGGGGGAAATTCTACGAGCAGTACTTC.

The chain combines TRBV7-2 with TRBJ2-1, with 9 bases that match TRBD2. V lost 0 bases to trimming and J lost 3 bases; unmatched junction nucleotides: 6. Germline loops: CDR1 SGHTA, CDR2 FQGNSA. This CDR3 is built from 17 residues. The CDR3 sequence is CASSLALSSGNYNEQFF. The CDR3, as DNA: TGTGCCAGCAGCTTAGCTCTATCTAGCGGGAACTACAATGAGCAGTTCTTC. Together with reference TRBV7-2 and TRBJ2-1, the CDR3 gives the full variable domain: GAGVSQSPSNKVTEKGKDVELRCDPISGHTALYWYRQSLGQGLEFLIYFQGNSAPDKSGLPSDRFSAERTGGSVSTLTIQRTQQEDSAVYLCASSLALSSGNYNEQFFGPGTRLTVL.

The chain recombines TRBV13 with TRBJ2-5; the D call may be TRBD1 or TRBD2 (6 bases each). Germline CDR1 and CDR2: PRHDT and FYEKMQ (reference sequence). The CDR3 sequence is 16 residues long. Trimming removed 2 bases from V and 2 bases from J, with 15 bases in between. The CDR3 nucleotides read TGTGCCAGCAGCTTAATACGGGGGCAGGTACAAGAGACCCAGTACTTC. This translates into CASSLIRGQVQETQYF.

The chain employs TRBV5-6 and TRBJ1-2; D unresolved. The V gene lost 5 bases and the J gene lost 8 bases, with 10 bases spanning the gap. The CDR3 runs to 11 residues. Germline loops: CDR1 SGHDT, CDR2 YYEEEE. The CDR3 nucleotides are TGTGCCAGCAGACAAGAGGGCGGCTACACCTTC. Translation: CASRQEGGYTF. Together with reference TRBV5-6 and TRBJ1-2, the CDR3 gives the full variable domain: DAGVTQSPTHLIKTRGQQVTLRCSPKSGHDTVSWYQQALGQGPQFIFQYYEEEERQRGNFPDRFSGHQFPNYSSELNVNALLLGDSALYLCASRQEGGYTFGSGTRLTVV.

Only one count was recorded for this clone. CDR3 residues: CASSLYLAGNTIYF. The CDR3 DNA sequence: TGTGCCAGCAGCTTATATCTCGCTGGAAACACCATATATTTT. This chain links TRBV5-6 with TRBJ1-3, with D hard to call. Trimming shortened V by 2 bases and J by 2 bases, and 8 bases separated the two germline ends. The CDR3 totals 14 residues. Germline values: CDR1 SGHDT, CDR2 YYEEEE.

The V call is TRBV5-4, the J call TRBJ2-2; 12 nucleotides align to TRBD2. Unmatched junction bases numbered 4, after V lost 4 bases and J lost 3 bases. Per germline, CDR1 SGHNT and CDR2 YYREEE (reference sequence). CDR3 length equals 16 residues. The CDR3 DNA reads TGTGCCAGCAGCGGGAGACTAGCGGGGGACACCGGGGAGCTGTTTTTT. Its protein product is CASSGRLAGDTGELFF.

This clone has more than one count but fewer than ten. The rearrangement links TRBV6-6 to TRBJ1-2; 7 positions match TRBD1. Per germline, CDR1 MNHNY and CDR2 SVGAGI (reference sequence). This CDR3 has 15 amino acids. V shed 5 bases and J 3 bases; nucleotides not matched to a gene: 9. CDR3 region: CASSPRQGVYYGYTF. The CDR3 coding sequence is TGTGCCAGCAGTCCCCGACAGGGAGTTTACTATGGCTACACCTTC.

This clone was counted a few times. J is TRBJ1-1 and V is TRBV27; no clear D gene. V was shortened by 2 bases and J by 1 base, with 8 bases between the two germline ends. The CDR3 loop spans 14 amino acids. Germline CDR1 is MNHEY and CDR2 is SMNVEV (reference sequence). CDR3 sequence: CASSLKAGNTEAFF. DNA for the CDR3: TGTGCCAGCAGTTTAAAGGCGGGGAACACTGAAGCTTTCTTT.